This TCR beta chain comes out of a study of blood T cell repertoires in COVID-19. Germline V gene lookup returns CDR1 MNHEY and CDR2 SVGEGT. V was trimmed by 5 bases and J by 0 bases, leaving 11 bases between them. The CDR3 is 15 residues long. Only in-frame clones appear in the TCRdb table, and some are missing; sequencing was by immunoSEQ multiplex PCR. This sample has over 200,000 clones; roughly 80% occur once, and the top ten carry roughly 5%. V is TRBV6-2 or TRBV6-3 and J is TRBJ1-5, with D perhaps matching TRBD1 (5 bases). This receptor was obtained from a human donor in a cohort sampled during active COVID-19. The sequencing sample was made of peripheral blood. The DNA for the CDR3 is TGTGCCAGCAGTCTACAGGACTATAGCAATCAGCCCCAGCATTTT. It is translated as CASSLQDYSNQPQHF.